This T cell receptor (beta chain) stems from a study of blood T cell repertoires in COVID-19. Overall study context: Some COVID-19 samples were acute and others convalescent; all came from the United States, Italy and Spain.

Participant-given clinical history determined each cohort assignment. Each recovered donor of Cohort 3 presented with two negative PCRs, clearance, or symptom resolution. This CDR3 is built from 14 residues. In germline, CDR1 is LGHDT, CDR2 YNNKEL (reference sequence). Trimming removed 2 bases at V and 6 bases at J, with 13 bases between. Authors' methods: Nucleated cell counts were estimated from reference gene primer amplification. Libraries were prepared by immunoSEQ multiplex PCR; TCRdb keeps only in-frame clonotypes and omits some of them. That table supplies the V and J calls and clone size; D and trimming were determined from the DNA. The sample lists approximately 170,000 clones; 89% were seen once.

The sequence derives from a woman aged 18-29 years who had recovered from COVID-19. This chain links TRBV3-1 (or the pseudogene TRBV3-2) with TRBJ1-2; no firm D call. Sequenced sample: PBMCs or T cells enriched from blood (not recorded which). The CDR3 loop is CASSQIGMGDGYTF. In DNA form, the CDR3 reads TGTGCCAGCAGCCAAATAGGGATGGGAGATGGCTACACCTTC.